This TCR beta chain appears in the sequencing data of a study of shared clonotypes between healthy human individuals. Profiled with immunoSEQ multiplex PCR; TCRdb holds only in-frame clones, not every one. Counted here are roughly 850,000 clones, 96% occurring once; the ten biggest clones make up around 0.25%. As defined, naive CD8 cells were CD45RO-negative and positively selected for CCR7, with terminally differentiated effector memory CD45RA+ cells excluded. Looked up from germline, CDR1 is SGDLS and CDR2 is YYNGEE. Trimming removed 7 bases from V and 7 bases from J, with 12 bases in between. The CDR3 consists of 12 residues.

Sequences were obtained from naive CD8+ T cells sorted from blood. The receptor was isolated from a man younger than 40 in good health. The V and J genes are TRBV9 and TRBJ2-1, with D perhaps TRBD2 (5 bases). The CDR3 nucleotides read TGTGCCAGCGGGAAAGGACTGAATGAGCAGTTCTTC. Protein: CASGKGLNEQFF.